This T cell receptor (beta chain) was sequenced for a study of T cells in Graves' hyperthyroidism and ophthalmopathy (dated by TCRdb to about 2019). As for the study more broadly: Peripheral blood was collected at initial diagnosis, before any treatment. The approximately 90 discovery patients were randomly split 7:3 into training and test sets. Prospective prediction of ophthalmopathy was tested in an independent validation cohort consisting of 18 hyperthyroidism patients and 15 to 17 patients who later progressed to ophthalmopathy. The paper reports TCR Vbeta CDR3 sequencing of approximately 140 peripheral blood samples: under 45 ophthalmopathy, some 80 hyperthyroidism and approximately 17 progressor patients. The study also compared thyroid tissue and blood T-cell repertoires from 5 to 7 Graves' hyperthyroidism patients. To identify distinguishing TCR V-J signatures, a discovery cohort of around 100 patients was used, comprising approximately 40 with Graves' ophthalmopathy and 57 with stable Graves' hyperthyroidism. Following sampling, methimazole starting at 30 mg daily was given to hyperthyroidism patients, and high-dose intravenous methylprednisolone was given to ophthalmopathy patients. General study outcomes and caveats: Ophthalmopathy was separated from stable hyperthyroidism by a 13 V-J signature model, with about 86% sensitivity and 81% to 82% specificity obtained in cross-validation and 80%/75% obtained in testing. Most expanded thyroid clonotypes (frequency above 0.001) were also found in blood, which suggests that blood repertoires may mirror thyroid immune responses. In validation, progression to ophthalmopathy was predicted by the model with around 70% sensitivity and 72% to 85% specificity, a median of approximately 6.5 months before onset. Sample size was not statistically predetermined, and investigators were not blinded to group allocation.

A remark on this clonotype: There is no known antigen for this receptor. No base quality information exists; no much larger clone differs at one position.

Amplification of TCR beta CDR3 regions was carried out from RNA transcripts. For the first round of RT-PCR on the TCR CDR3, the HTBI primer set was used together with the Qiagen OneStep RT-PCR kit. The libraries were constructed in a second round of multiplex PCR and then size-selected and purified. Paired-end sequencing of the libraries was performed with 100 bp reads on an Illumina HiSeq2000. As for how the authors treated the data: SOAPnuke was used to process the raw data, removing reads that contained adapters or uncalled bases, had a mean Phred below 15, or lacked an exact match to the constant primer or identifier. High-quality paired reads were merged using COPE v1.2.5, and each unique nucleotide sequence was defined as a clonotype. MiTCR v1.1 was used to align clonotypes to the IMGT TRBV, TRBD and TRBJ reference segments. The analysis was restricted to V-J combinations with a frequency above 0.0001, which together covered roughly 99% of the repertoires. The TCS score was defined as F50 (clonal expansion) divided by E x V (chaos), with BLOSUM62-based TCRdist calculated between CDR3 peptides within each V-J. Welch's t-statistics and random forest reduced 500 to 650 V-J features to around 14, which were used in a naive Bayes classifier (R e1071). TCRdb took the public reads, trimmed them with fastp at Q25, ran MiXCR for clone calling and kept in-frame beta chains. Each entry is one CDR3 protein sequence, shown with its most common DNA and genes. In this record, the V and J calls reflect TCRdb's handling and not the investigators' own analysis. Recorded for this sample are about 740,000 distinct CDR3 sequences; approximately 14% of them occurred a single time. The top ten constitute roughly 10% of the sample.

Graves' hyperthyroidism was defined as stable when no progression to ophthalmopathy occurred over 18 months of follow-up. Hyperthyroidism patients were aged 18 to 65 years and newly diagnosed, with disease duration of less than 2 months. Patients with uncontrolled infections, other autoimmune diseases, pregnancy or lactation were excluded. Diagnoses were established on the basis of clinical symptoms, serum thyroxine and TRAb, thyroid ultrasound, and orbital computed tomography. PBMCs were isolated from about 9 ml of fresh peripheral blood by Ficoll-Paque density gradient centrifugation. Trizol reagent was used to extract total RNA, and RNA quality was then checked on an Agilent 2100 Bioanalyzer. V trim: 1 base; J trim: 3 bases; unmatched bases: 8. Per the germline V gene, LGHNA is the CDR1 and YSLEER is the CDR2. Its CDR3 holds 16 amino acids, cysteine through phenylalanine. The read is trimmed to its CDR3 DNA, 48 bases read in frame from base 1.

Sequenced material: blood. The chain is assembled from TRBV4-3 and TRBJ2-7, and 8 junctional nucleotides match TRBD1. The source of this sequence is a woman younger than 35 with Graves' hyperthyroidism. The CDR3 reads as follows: CASSQAGRGRLYEQYF. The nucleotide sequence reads TGCGCCAGCAGCCAAGCGGGCAGGGGGCGACTCTACGAGCAGTACTTC.